Shown below are 27 T cell receptor beta chains from a single sample sequenced in a study of T cells in Graves' hyperthyroidism and ophthalmopathy. RNA transcripts were the template for amplifying TCR beta CDR3 regions. TCR CDR3 regions were first amplified by RT-PCR with HTBI primers. TCRdb itself ran the multiplex PCR reads through MiXCR, one entry per CDR3 protein. The repertoire holds about 98,000 distinct CDR3 sequences, approximately 39% seen once, with around 9.6% in the top ten. Input material: peripheral blood or thyroid tissue (not recorded which). All receptors come from a woman in her thirties with Graves' hyperthyroidism.

Regarding this clonotype: A much larger clone differs from this one at a single base, so this may be a read error. The J gene is TRBJ1-1, the V gene TRBV6-1; 7 nucleotides match TRBD1. The CDR3 is made up of 13 amino acids. Germline V CDR1 and CDR2: MNHNS, SASEGT. CDR3 residues: CACSIQGRVEAFF. The CDR3 nucleotides read TGTGCCTGCAGTATACAGGGGAGAGTTGAAGCTTTCTTT.

This clonotype was counted at least ten times. This rearrangement joins TRBV25-1 to TRBJ2-2; tentative D call: TRBD1 (5 bases). The V gene lost 1 base and the J gene lost 3 bases, with 9 bases spanning the gap. Germline CDR1 is MGHDK and CDR2 is SYGVNS. The CDR3 runs to 15 residues. CDR3 region: CASSELVRDTGELFF. In DNA form, the CDR3 reads TGTGCCAGCAGTGAATTGGTCAGGGACACCGGGGAGCTGTTTTTT. The full variable domain, in which reference TRBV25-1 and TRBJ2-2 provide the parts outside the CDR3, is EADIYQTPRYLVIGTGKKITLECSQTMGHDKMYWYQQDPGMELHLIHYSYGVNSTEKGDLSSESTVSRIRTEHFPLTLESARPSHTSQYLCASSELVRDTGELFFGEGSRLTVL.

This clonotype showed up many times. The CDR3 DNA reads TGTGCCAGCAGCCCCGGGACAGGGGTTCGGTCACCCCTCCACTTT. This sequence encodes CASSPGTGVRSPLHF. V is TRBV13 and J is TRBJ1-6; TRBD1 matches 10 bases. CDR1 is PRHDT and CDR2 is FYEKMQ in the germline V gene (reference sequence). V trimming: 5 bases; J trimming: 10 bases; junction bases outside the gene matches: 8. This CDR3 region has 15 residues.

Worth noting for this clonotype: One junction end does not reproduce the germline sequence, and a read error may be involved. The CDR3 DNA reads as TGTGCCAGCAGCCGAGACGGGAACACCGGGGAGACCCAGTACTTC. Translated: CASSRDGNTGETQYF. This rearrangement joins TRBV4-1 to TRBJ2-5; weak D call: TRBD2 (5 bases). The germline V gene encodes CDR1 MGHRA and CDR2 YSYEKL. The CDR3 is 15 amino acids.

On this clonotype: A much more abundant neighbour one base away suggests this may be a read error. CDR3 protein: CASSTIRTGTGNTIYF. The CDR3 coding sequence is TGTGCCAGCAGTACTATCAGGACAGGAACTGGAAACACCATATATTTT. This sequence joins TRBV6-5 and TRBJ1-3; TRBD1 matches 7 bases. The length of the CDR3 is 16 residues. After removal of 5 bases from V and 2 bases from J, the junction contained 9 bases not matched to a gene. The V gene's germline CDR1 is MNHEY and CDR2 SVGAGI.

This clonotype was seen many times. The V gene is TRBV9, the J gene TRBJ2-7, with D tentatively TRBD1 (5 bases). The CDR3 totals 14 residues. Germline lookup yields CDR1 SGDLS and CDR2 YYNGEE. V dropped 3 bases and J dropped 2 bases, with 12 bases sitting between them. For the CDR3, the DNA is TGTGCCAGCAGCGAGGAGACAGTTCCCTACGAGCAGTACTTC. It codes for CASSEETVPYEQYF.

The chain has TRBV6-2 or TRBV6-3 and TRBJ1-2, with 7 nucleotides matching TRBD1. Germline V CDR1 and CDR2: MNHEY, SVGEGT. The CDR3 has 15 residues. V gave up 5 bases and J gave up 5 bases; unmatched junction bases: 11. The CDR3 nucleotides read TGTGCCAGCAGTACATACCGACAGGGATGGTATGGCTACACCTTC. Its translation is CASSTYRQGWYGYTF.

V gene TRBV5-1 combines with J gene TRBJ1-2; 10 nucleotides agree with TRBD1. Germline V CDR1 and CDR2: SGHRS, YFSETQ. The CDR3 is 17 amino acids. The trim removed 2 bases at V and 4 bases at J, leaving 11 bases unmatched. DNA for the CDR3: TGCGCCAGCAGCTTAGGGTACGGGACAGGGGTGGGCTATGGCTACACCTTC. The encoded protein is CASSLGYGTGVGYGYTF.

This clonotype was counted at least ten times. The rearrangement uses TRBV4-2 and TRBJ2-2, with D maybe TRBD1 (5 bases). In germline, CDR1 is LGHNA, CDR2 YNFKEQ. The CDR3 has 16 amino acids. Trimming shortened V by 4 bases and J by 13 bases, and 25 bases separated the two germline ends. In DNA, the CDR3 is TGTGCCAGCAGCCTACTGAACAGGATCCCCGGTGGTGGGCTGTTTTTT. It encodes CASSLLNRIPGGGLFF.

Details on this clonotype: Given a much more abundant clone one base away, this may be a read error. The chain combines TRBV7-4 with TRBJ2-3, with 12 bases fitting TRBD2. With 5 bases clipped from V and 4 bases from J, the junction kept 13 bases outside the gene matches. The germline gives CDR1 SGHVT, CDR2 SQSDAQ. The CDR3 sequence is 18 residues long. The CDR3 spells CASSPNDGLAGPSDTQYF. For the CDR3, the DNA is TGTGCCAGCAGCCCGAACGATGGACTAGCGGGACCCTCAGATACGCAGTATTTT. Full variable domain (outside the CDR3, taken from reference TRBV7-4 and TRBJ2-3): GAGVSQSPRYKVAKRGRDVALRCDSISGHVTLYWYRQTLGQGSEVLTYSQSDAQRDKSGRPSGRFSAERPERSVSTLKIQRTEQGDSAVYLCASSPNDGLAGPSDTQYFGPGTRLTVL.

Regarding this clonotype: Here the CDR3 omits its conserved ending phenylalanine or tryptophan, so a read error is the likely source. Because the CDR3's place on the DNA is in doubt, the DNA is left out and the CDR3 is given as listed by TCRdb. This chain joins TRBV7-2 and TRBJ1-2; the table assigns TRBD1, which was not confirmed against the DNA. Germline V gene lookup returns CDR1 SGHTA and CDR2 FQGNSA. The CDR3 has 13 residues if both end residues are counted. The CDR3 sequence: CASRPQGNYGYTS.

This clonotype was detected ten times or more. The chain couples TRBV28 to TRBJ1-1; no definite D call. Trimming took off 3 bases at V and 10 bases at J, with 18 bases between the two ends. The CDR3 is made up of 14 amino acids. Germline V lookup: CDR1 MDHEN, CDR2 SYDVKM. CDR3 coding DNA: TGTGCCAGCAGTTTGTCTCTCTTCGCGCTAGGAGCTTTCTTT. Translated, it gives CASSLSLFALGAFF.

Comments on this clonotype: The junction departs from germline at one end; a sequencing error may be responsible. CDR3 sequence reads: CAISEFTATRNTEATLF. The CDR3 DNA reads as TGTGCCATCAGTGAGTTCACCGCCACACGGAACACTGAAGCGACCCTTTTT. The chain has TRBV6-6 and TRBJ1-1; no definite D call. CDR1 is MNHNY and CDR2 is SVGAGI in the germline V gene (reference sequence). The CDR3 is made up of 17 amino acids.

The chain joins TRBV2 to TRBJ1-4, with TRBD1 as a possible D gene (6 bases). The CDR3 is 15 residues long. The V gene lost 5 bases and the J gene lost 15 bases, with 25 bases spanning the gap. Germline-derived CDR1 and CDR2 are SNHLY and FYNNEI. The CDR3 loop reads CASSRPSTGLEELFF. DNA of the CDR3: TGTGCCAGCAGTCGACCATCAACAGGGTTAGAAGAATTGTTTTTT. Complete variable domain (other parts from reference TRBV2 and TRBJ1-4): EPEVTQTPSHQVTQMGQEVILRCVPISNHLYFYWYRQILGQKVEFLVSFYNNEISEKSEIFDDQFSVERPDGSNFTLKIRSTKLEDSAMYFCASSRPSTGLEELFFGSGTQLSVL.

Turning to this clonotype: Sequence at one end of the junction differs from germline and may be a read error. The chain recombines TRBV15 with TRBJ2-5; either TRBD1 or TRBD2 may fit D (7 bases each). This CDR3 is 15 amino acids long. Germline CDR1 is LNHNV and CDR2 is YYDKDF (reference sequence). The CDR3 loop reads CATGRDIAGGEAQYF. CDR3 DNA: TGTGCCACCGGCAGAGATATCGCAGGGGGGGAGGCCCAGTACTTC.

This clonotype was found many times. The CDR3 loop reads CSVTGPTTYEQYF. The CDR3 bases are TGCAGCGTAACAGGTCCTACTACCTACGAGCAGTACTTC. The V call is TRBV29-1, the J call TRBJ2-7, with D tentatively TRBD1 (5 bases). The CDR3 is 13 amino acids. V gave up 6 bases and J gave up 2 bases, with 14 bases separating them. Germline CDR1 and CDR2: SQVTM and ANQGSEA.

This clonotype was seen more than once but under ten times. The V gene is TRBV28, the J gene TRBJ1-5; D is undetermined. Germline values: CDR1 MDHEN, CDR2 SYDVKM. V lost 4 bases to trimming and J lost 7 bases, with 11 bases between them. The CDR3 contains 13 residues. This chain's CDR3 is CASSSGSSQPQHF. DNA of the CDR3: TGTGCCAGCAGTTCCGGTTCCAGCCAGCCCCAGCATTTT. The variable domain in full, with the rest retrieved from reference TRBV28 and TRBJ1-5, is DVKVTQSSRYLVKRTGEKVFLECVQDMDHENMFWYRQDPGLGLRLIYFSYDVKMKEKGDIPEGYSVSREKKERFSLILESASTNQTSMYLCASSSGSSQPQHFGDGTRLSIL.

This clonotype came up many times. The rearrangement uses TRBV7-2 and TRBJ2-7; perhaps D is TRBD1 or TRBD2 (5 bases each). In germline, CDR1 is SGHTA, CDR2 FQGNSA. This CDR3 comprises 15 residues. V was pared by 5 bases and J by 0 bases, with 14 bases between. In DNA, the CDR3 is TGTGCCAGCAGCCCCACCGGGACCCGCTCCTACGAGCAGTACTTC. Amino acids: CASSPTGTRSYEQYF.

Ten or more counts support this clonotype. The rearrangement uses TRBV6-1 and TRBJ1-5; D is undetermined. The CDR3 has 12 amino acids. The ends were cut back, 6 bases at V and 6 bases at J, with 9 bases in the middle. Germline assignment: CDR1 MNHNS and CDR2 SASEGT. The CDR3 nucleotides are TGTGCCAGCAGCCGAATGGGTCAGCCCCAGCATTTT. Protein sequence: CASSRMGQPQHF.

This clonotype occurred many times. The chain is built from TRBV10-2 and TRBJ1-1; D unclear. The germline CDR1 and CDR2 sequences are WSHSY and SAAADI. V was cut by 3 bases and J by 1 base, with 9 bases left in between. The CDR3 spans 14 residues. CDR3 DNA sequence: TGCGCCAGCAGTGATTACAGCGCGAACACTGAAGCTTTCTTT. Translation gives CASSDYSANTEAFF.

This clonotype occurred many times. The V call is TRBV5-6, the J call TRBJ2-6, with D perhaps matching TRBD2 (7 bases). The CDR3 loop spans 15 amino acids. The germline V and J ends were trimmed by 1 base and 4 bases, with 9 bases remaining between them. Germline V lookup: CDR1 SGHDT, CDR2 YYEEEE. The CDR3 loop reads CASSLRGAGANVLTF. CDR3 sequence (DNA): TGTGCCAGCAGCTTGCGGGGGGCCGGGGCCAACGTCCTGACTTTC.

This clonotype came up once. The chain joins TRBV6-1 to TRBJ1-2; the D gene is possibly TRBD1 (6 bases). V dropped 8 bases and J dropped 3 bases, with 16 bases sitting between them. Germline values: CDR1 MNHNS, CDR2 SASEGT. The CDR3 is 14 amino acids. The CDR3 reads CASHPCGGDYGYTF. CDR3 sequence (DNA): TGTGCCAGCCATCCTTGCGGGGGCGACTATGGCTACACCTTC.

The V call is TRBV7-9, the J call TRBJ2-2; 10 positions agree with TRBD1. This CDR3 is 17 amino acids long. Germline CDR1 is SEHNR and CDR2 is FQNEAQ (reference sequence). V lost 5 bases, J lost 4 bases, and 10 bases stayed unmatched. CDR3 sequence: CASSPPPGQGSTGELFF. The CDR3 bases are TGTGCCAGCAGCCCCCCCCCGGGACAGGGGAGCACCGGGGAGCTGTTTTTT. Looking up the rest from reference TRBV7-9 and TRBJ2-2 gives the full variable domain: DTGVSQNPRHKITKRGQNVTFRCDPISEHNRLYWYRQTLGQGPEFLTYFQNEAQLEKSRLLSDRFSAERPKGSFSTLEIQRTEQGDSAMYLCASSPPPGQGSTGELFFGEGSRLTVL.

As for this clonotype: At one end, the junction sequence differs from germline, possibly due to a read error. The rearrangement uses TRBV5-1 and TRBJ2-7, with 11 positions matching TRBD2. Germline V gene sequence: CDR1 SGHRS, CDR2 YFSETQ. The CDR3 covers 15 residues. The CDR3 sequence is CASSGGTSGLYEQYF. The CDR3, as DNA: TGTGCCAGCAGCGGCGGGACTAGCGGTTTATACGAGCAGTACTTC.

Details on this clonotype: Sequence at one end of the junction differs from germline and may be a read error. This rearrangement joins TRBV7-8 to TRBJ2-5, with 9 bases matching TRBD1. In germline, CDR1 is SGHVS, CDR2 FQNEAQ. The CDR3 covers 14 residues. CDR3 nucleotide sequence: TGTGCCAGTAGCTTGGGGACAGGGTATGAGACCCAGTGCTTC. This translates into CASSLGTGYETQCF.

This clonotype was recorded many times. The V call is TRBV7-3, the J call TRBJ2-2; perhaps TRBD2 as D (5 bases). This CDR3 has 14 residues. Per the germline V gene, CDR1 is SGHTA and CDR2 is FQGTGA. V was pared by 0 bases and J by 6 bases, with 8 bases between. This CDR3 is CASSLTRGSGELFF. For the CDR3, the DNA is TGTGCCAGCAGCTTAACGAGAGGGTCCGGGGAGCTGTTTTTT.

A word on this clonotype: One junction end disagrees with the germline gene, perhaps due to a read error. The chain has TRBV5-1 and TRBJ2-2, with D perhaps matching TRBD2 (5 bases). This CDR3 spans 13 amino acids. The germline V gene encodes CDR1 SGHRS and CDR2 YFSETQ. CDR3 nucleotides: TGCGCCAGCAGCTTAACAAGAACCGGGGAGCTGCTTTTT. Its protein is CASSLTRTGELLF.